This T cell receptor (beta chain) was documented in a study of blood T cell repertoires in COVID-19. Study overall: The study drew acute and convalescent COVID-19 samples from the United States, Italy and Spain.

The authors' processing: Cell counts per sample came from amplifying reference gene primers. Data came from immunoSEQ multiplex PCR; TCRdb stores just in-frame clones and leaves some out. V, J and clone size derive from that table, while D and trimming were established from the DNA sequence. Of a few hundred thousand clones listed, about nine tenths were seen once; the top ten hold 3.5% to 4.5%. Deletions cut 4 bases from V and 5 bases from J, with 11 bases between. CDR1 MNHEY and CDR2 SVGAGI come from the germline V gene. The CDR3 runs 13 residues. The clonotype was recovered from a woman in her forties with acute or convalescent COVID-19. The chain recombines TRBV6-5 with TRBJ1-1, with D possibly TRBD1 on 6 matching bases. Source material: peripheral blood. In DNA, the CDR3 is TGTGCCAGCAGTTCGGGGCAGGGGACTGAAGCTTTCTTT. It translates to CASSSGQGTEAFF.